This T cell receptor beta chain was sequenced for a study of shared clonotypes between healthy human individuals. Study context: The donor group consisted of two women and a few men, aged 18 to 49. Researchers assigned three CD4 naive, three CD4 memory, two CD8 naive and one CD8 memory plate to each donor.

Whole-study results and caveats: In general, naive subsets displayed greater estimated richness than memory subsets did.

The method was immunoSEQ multiplex PCR; TCRdb's version includes in-frame clones alone and lacks a portion of them. The table records 2 million to 2.5 million clones, over 90% of them present only once. The CDR3 has 14 amino acids. Per the germline V gene, CDR1 is MNHNS and CDR2 is SASEGT. V was pared by 2 bases and J by 5 bases, with 12 bases between. CD4+ cells underwent separation, giving CD45RA+ naive and CD45RA-negative memory subsets. Comment on this clone: The antigen is unknown.

J is TRBJ1-1 and V is TRBV6-1; D perhaps matches TRBD1 (6 bases). The clonotype was recovered from a man younger than 35 in good health. Some clones in this sample may be carry-over from other donors' samples. Sequencing input: naive CD4+ T cells from PBMCs. The subset here: CD45RA+ positively selected. The CDR3 protein is CASSESGGATEAFF. Here the CDR3 DNA reads TGTGCCAGCAGTGAATCTGGGGGGGCTACTGAAGCTTTCTTT.